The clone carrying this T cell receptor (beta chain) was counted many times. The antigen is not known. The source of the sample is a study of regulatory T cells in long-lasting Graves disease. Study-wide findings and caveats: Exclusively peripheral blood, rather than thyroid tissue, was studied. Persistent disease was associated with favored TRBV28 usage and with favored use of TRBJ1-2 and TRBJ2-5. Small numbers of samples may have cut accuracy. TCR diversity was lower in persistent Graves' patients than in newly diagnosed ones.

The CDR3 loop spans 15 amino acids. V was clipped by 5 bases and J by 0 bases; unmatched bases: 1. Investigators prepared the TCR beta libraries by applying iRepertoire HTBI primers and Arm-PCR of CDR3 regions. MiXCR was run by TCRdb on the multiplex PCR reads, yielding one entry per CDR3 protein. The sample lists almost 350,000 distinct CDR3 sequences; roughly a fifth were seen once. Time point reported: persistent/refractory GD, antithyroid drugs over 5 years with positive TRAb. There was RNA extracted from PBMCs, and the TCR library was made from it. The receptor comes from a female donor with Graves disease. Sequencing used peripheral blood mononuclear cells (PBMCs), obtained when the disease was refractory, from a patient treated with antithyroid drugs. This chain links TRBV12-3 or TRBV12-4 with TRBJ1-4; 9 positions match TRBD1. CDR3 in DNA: TGTGCCAGCAGTCGGACAGGGGCAACTAATGAAAAACTGTTTTTT. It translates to CASSRTGATNEKLFF.